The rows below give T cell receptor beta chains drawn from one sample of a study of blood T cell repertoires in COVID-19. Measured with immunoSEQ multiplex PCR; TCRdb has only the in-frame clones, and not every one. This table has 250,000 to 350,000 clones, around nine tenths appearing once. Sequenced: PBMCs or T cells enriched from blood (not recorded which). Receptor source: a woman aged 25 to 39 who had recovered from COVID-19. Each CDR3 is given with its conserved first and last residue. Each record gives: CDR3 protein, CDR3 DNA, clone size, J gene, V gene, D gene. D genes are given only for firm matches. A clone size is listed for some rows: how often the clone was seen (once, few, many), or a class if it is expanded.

CDR3: CASSPYGLAAYEQYF
DNA: TGTGCCAGCAGTCCCTACGGACTAGCGGCCTACGAGCAGTACTTC
size: once
J: TRBJ2-7
V: TRBV28
D: TRBD2

CDR3: CASRGLAGVETQYF
DNA: TGCGCCAGCAGGGGACTAGCGGGAGTTGAGACCCAGTACTTC
size: -
J: TRBJ2-5
V: TRBV10-2
D: TRBD2

CDR3: CASSYGGEDKRGTNEKLFF
DNA: TGTGCCAGCAGTTACGGGGGGGAGGATAAGAGGGGAACTAATGAAAAACTGTTTTTT
size: few
J: TRBJ1-4
V: TRBV6-2/TRBV6-3
D: -

CDR3: CASRLVAGNTGELFF
DNA: TGTGCAAGTCGCTTAGTCGCAGGGAACACCGGGGAGCTGTTTTTT
size: -
J: TRBJ2-2
V: TRBV12-2
D: -

CDR3: CASSEVQTNYGYTF
DNA: TGTGCCAGCAGTGAAGTTCAGACTAACTATGGCTACACCTTC
size: -
J: TRBJ1-2
V: TRBV2
D: -

CDR3: CASSHVNYGYTF
DNA: TGTGCCAGCAGCCACGTTAACTATGGCTACACCTTC
size: once
J: TRBJ1-2
V: TRBV14
D: -

CDR3: CASSLATDNEQFF
DNA: TGTGCCAGCAGCTTGGCGACAGACAATGAGCAGTTCTTC
size: -
J: TRBJ2-1
V: TRBV5-4
D: -

CDR3: CASSSTRGQDTGELFF
DNA: TGTGCCAGCAGCAGTACCAGGGGGCAGGACACCGGGGAGCTGTTTTTT
size: -
J: TRBJ2-2
V: TRBV5-4
D: TRBD1

CDR3: CASSLPAEWARVTQYF
DNA: TGTGCCAGCAGTTTACCCGCTGAGTGGGCCAGGGTTACGCAGTATTTT
size: once
J: TRBJ2-3
V: TRBV28
D: -

CDR3: CASSLYSGANVLTF
DNA: TGTGCCAGCAGCTTATACTCTGGGGCCAACGTCCTGACTTTC
size: -
J: TRBJ2-6
V: TRBV12-1
D: -

CDR3: CASSQWLAGSSYNEQFF
DNA: TGTGCCAGCAGCCAATGGCTAGCGGGGAGCTCCTACAATGAGCAGTTCTTC
size: -
J: TRBJ2-1
V: TRBV4-2
D: TRBD2

CDR3: CASKPRGEKLFF
DNA: TGTGCCAGTAAGCCCAGGGGAGAAAAACTGTTTTTT
size: -
J: TRBJ1-4
V: TRBV19
D: -

CDR3: CASSLGRQGASTDTQYF
DNA: TGTGCCAGCAGCTTAGGGAGACAGGGTGCGAGCACAGATACGCAGTATTTT
size: -
J: TRBJ2-3
V: TRBV7-9
D: TRBD1

CDR3: CASSYSGTGSSEAFF
DNA: TGTGCCAGCAGTTACTCGGGGACAGGTTCCAGTGAAGCTTTCTTT
size: -
J: TRBJ1-1
V: TRBV6-2/TRBV6-3
D: TRBD1

CDR3: CSVVGVPGEQFF
DNA: TGCAGCGTTGTAGGGGTTCCGGGCGAGCAGTTCTTC
size: -
J: TRBJ2-1
V: TRBV29-1
D: -

CDR3: CASSPTGTGGINEQFF
DNA: TGCGCCAGCAGCCCAACCGGGACAGGAGGCATCAATGAGCAGTTCTTC
size: -
J: TRBJ2-1
V: TRBV5-1
D: TRBD1